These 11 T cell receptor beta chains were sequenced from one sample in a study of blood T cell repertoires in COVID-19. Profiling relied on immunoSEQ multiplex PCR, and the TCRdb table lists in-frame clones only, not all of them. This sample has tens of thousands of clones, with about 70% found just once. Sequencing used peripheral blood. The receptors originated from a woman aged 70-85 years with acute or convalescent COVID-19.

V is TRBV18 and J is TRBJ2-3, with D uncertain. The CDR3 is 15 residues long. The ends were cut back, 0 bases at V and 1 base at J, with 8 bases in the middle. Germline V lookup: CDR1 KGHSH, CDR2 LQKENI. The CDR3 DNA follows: TGTGCCAGCTCACCACCCGGGTACGGCACAGATACGCAGTATTTT. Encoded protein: CASSPPGYGTDTQYF. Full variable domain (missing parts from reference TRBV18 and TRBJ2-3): NAGVMQNPRHLVRRRGQEARLRCSPMKGHSHVYWYRQLPEEGLKFMVYLQKENIIDESGMPKERFSAEFPKEGPSILRIQQVVRGDSAAYFCASSPPGYGTDTQYFGPGTRLTVL.

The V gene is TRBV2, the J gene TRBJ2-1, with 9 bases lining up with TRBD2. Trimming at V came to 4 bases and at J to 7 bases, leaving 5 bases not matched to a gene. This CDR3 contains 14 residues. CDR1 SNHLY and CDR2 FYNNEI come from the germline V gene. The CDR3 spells CASSAGLAGNEQFF. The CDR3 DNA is TGTGCCAGCAGTGCGGGTCTAGCGGGGAATGAGCAGTTCTTC. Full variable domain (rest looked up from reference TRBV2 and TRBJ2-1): EPEVTQTPSHQVTQMGQEVILRCVPISNHLYFYWYRQILGQKVEFLVSFYNNEISEKSEIFDDQFSVERPDGSNFTLKIRSTKLEDSAMYFCASSAGLAGNEQFFGPGTRLTVL.

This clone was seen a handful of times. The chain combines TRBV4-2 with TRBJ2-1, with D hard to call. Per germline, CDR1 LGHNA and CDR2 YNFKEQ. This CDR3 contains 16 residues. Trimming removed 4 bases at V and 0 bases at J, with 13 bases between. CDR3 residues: CASSPITVSSYNEQFF. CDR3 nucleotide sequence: TGTGCCAGCAGCCCCATAACTGTGAGCTCCTACAATGAGCAGTTCTTC.

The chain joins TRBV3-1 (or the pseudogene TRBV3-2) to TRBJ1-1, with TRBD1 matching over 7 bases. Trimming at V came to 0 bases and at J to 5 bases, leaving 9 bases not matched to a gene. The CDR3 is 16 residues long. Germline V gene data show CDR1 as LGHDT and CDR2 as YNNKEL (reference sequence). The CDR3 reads CASSQDGAGGMTEAFF. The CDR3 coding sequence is TGTGCCAGCAGCCAAGACGGTGCAGGGGGGATGACTGAAGCTTTCTTT.

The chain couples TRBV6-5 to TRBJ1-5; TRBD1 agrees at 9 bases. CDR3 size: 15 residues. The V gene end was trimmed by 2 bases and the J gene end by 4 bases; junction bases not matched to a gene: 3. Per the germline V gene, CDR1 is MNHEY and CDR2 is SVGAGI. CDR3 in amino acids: CASSYTGTGNQPQHF. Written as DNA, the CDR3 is TGTGCCAGCAGTTACACCGGGACAGGGAATCAGCCCCAGCATTTT.

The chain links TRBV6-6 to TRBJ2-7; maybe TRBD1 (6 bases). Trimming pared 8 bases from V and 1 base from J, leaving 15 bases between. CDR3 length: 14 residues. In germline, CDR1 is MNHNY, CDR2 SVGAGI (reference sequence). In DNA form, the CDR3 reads TGTGCCAGCGGGGAGCCACAGGGATCCTACGAGCAGTACTTC. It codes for CASGEPQGSYEQYF.

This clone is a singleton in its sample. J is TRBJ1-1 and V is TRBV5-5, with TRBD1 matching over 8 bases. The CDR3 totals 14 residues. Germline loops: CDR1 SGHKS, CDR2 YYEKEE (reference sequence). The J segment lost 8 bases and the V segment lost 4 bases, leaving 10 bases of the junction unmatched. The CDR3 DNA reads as TGTGCCAGCAGCCGCCTCCACTGGACAGGGGAAGCTTTCTTT. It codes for CASSRLHWTGEAFF.

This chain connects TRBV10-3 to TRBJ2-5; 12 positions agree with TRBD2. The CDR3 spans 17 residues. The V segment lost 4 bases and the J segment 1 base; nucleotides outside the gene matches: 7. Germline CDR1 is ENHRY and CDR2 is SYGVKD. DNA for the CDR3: TGTGCCATCAGTGGACCACTAGCGGGGGGCCTCCAAGAGACCCAGTACTTC. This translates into CAISGPLAGGLQETQYF.

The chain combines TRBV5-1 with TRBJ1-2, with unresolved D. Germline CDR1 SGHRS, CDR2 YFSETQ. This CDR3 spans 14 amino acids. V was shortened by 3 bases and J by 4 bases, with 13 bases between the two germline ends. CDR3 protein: CASSSGGSGYGYTF. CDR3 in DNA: TGCGCCAGCAGCTCCGGCGGGAGTGGCTATGGCTACACCTTC.

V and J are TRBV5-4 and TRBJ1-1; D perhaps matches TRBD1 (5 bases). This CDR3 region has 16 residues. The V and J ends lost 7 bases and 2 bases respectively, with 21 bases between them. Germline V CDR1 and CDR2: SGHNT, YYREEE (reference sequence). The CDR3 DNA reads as TGTGCCAGCGTCCATGACGGGGGAAGTGGTAACACTGAAGCTTTCTTT. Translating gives CASVHDGGSGNTEAFF.

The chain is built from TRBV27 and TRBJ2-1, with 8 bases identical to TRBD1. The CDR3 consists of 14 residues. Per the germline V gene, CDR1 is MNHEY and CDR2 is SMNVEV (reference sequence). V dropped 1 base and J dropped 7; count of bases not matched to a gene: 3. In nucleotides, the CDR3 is TGTGCCAGCAGTTTATGGACAGGGAGGAATGAGCAGTTCTTC. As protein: CASSLWTGRNEQFF.